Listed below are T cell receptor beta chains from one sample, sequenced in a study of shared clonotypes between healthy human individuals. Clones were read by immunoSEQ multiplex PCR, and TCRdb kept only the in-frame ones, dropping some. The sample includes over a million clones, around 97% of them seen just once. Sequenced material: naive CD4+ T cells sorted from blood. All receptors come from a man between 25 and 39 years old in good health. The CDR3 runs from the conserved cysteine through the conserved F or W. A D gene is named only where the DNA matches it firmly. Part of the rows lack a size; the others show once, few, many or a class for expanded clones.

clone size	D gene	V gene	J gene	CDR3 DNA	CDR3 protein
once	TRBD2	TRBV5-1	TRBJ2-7	TGCGCCAGCAGCTTCGGATCAACGGGAGGGAGCTACGAGCAGTACTTC	CASSFGSTGGSYEQYF
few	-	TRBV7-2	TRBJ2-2	TGTGCCAGCAGCTTTACAGGGCAGGCCGGGGAGCTGTTTTTT	CASSFTGQAGELFF
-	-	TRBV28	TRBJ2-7	TGTGCCAGCAGTTTGGTGGCCTACGAGCAGTACTTC	CASSLVAYEQYF
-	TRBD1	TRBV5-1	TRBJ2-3	TGCGCCAGCACCCCCGGACAGGGTCGAACGGATACGCAGTATTTT	CASTPGQGRTDTQYF
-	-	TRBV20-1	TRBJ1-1	TGCAGTGCGAAGATGAACACTGAAGCTTTCTTT	CSAKMNTEAFF
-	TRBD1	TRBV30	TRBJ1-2	TGTGCCTGGAGTGGAGACAGGGAAGGCTACACCTTC	CAWSGDREGYTF
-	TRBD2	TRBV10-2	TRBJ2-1	TGCGCCAGCTCCAGCGGGAGGAGCTCCTACAATGAGCAGTTCTTC	CASSSGRSSYNEQFF
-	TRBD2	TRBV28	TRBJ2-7	TGTGCCAGCAGTTTACTGGGGGAGGGCGAGCAGTACTTC	CASSLLGEGEQYF
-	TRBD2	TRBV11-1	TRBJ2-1	TGTGCCAGCAGCTTGCCACTCGAAAAGCGGGAGAGTGATAATGAGCAGTTCTTC	CASSLPLEKRESDNEQFF
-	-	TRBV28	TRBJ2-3	TGTGCCAGCAGTTTATTTGGGAGAGATACGCAGTATTTT	CASSLFGRDTQYF
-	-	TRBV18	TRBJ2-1	TGTGCCAGCTCACCACCCACAGGGCGCGATGAGCAGTTCTTC	CASSPPTGRDEQFF
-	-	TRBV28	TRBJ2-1	TGTGCCAGCAGTTTAGGGACATACAATGAGCAGTTCTTC	CASSLGTYNEQFF
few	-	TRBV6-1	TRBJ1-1	TGTGCCAGCAGAGTACAGGATGGCACTGAAGCTTTCTTT	CASRVQDGTEAFF
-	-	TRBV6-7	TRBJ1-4	TGTGCCAGCAGTTCCGCGATGGGGGGGCAGCGTGAAAAACTGTTTTTT	CASSSAMGGQREKLFF
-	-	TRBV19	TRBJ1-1	TGTGCCAGTAGGGGGCCGGTGAACACTGAAGCTTTCTTT	CASRGPVNTEAFF
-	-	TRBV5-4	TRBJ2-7	TGTGCCAGCAGCTTAGAGAGGGGCGACGAGCAGTACTTC	CASSLERGDEQYF
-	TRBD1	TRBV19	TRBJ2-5	TGTGCCAGTAGGGACAGGGGCCAAGAGACCCAGTACTTC	CASRDRGQETQYF
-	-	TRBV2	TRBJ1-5	TGTGCCAGCAGAAAGACAGAATATAGCAATCAGCCCCAGCATTTT	CASRKTEYSNQPQHF
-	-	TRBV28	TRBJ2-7	TGTGCCAGCCTGACTAGTAGCGTCTACGAGCAGTACTTC	CASLTSSVYEQYF